This T cell receptor (beta chain) originates from a study of cytomegalovirus exposure and HLA in healthy donors. V gave up 5 bases and J gave up 3 bases; unmatched junction bases: 9. This CDR3 spans 16 amino acids. CDR1 is SGHVS, CDR2 FNYEAQ, per germline. It was with 60 Vbeta and 13 Jbeta primers that the PCR ran. The protocol was immunoSEQ multiplex PCR, while the TCRdb copy is restricted to in-frame clones and leaves out a portion. The table shows some 120,000 clones, with less than 80% occurring only once. The chain is built from TRBV7-6 and TRBJ1-1; 10 positions agree with TRBD1. This clonotype was obtained from a man aged 40-50 years in good health and CMV-seropositive. The specimen was PBMCs. This CDR3 reads CASSAIRTGGDTEAFF. CDR3 sequence (DNA): TGTGCCAGCAGCGCCATTCGGACAGGGGGAGACACTGAAGCTTTCTTT.